This TCR beta chain was documented in a study of PD-1 blockade in classical Hodgkin lymphoma (dated by TCRdb to 2020 to 2022). Broadly, across the study: Nivolumab dosing was 3 mg/kg intravenously every 2 weeks, continuing until either disease progression or unacceptable toxicity. The study used TCR beta sequencing and CyTOF to define a peripheral blood immune signature of response to PD-1 blockade in classical Hodgkin lymphoma.

The intended sense of this specimen's time point label: cycle 4 day 1 (C4D1), after around six weeks of nivolumab. All trial patients had relapsed after autologous stem cell transplantation, with cohorts A, B and C differing in prior brentuximab vedotin exposure. Using a Miltenyi CD8+ T cell isolation kit, CD8+ T cells were purified from thawed PBMCs through magnetic negative selection. The trial cohort was composed of about 54 patients with relapsed/refractory classical Hodgkin lymphoma, for whom complete response, partial response or progressive disease was recorded as best overall response. In the multi-cohort phase II CheckMate 205 trial, trial patients received single-agent nivolumab. An independent review committee assessed best overall response by applying the 2007 International Working Group response criteria. Trial PBMCs were obtained immediately prior to nivolumab initiation (C1D1) and on therapy at cycle 2 day 1 and cycle 4 day 1. After peripheral blood was drawn into 8 mL Vacutainer Cell Preparation Tubes, PBMCs were isolated by centrifugation and then cryopreserved. Purified CD4+ and CD8+ fractions were prepared only for cases in which an additional PBMC sample was available. Magnetically labelled cells were depleted on LS columns in a quadroMACS separator, and the flow-through was collected as the purified fraction.

Genomic DNA was extracted with the Qiagen DNeasy kit from unsorted PBMCs and from negatively selected CD4+ and CD8+ fractions. Using primers that anneal to V and J segments, immunoSEQ multiplex PCR amplified the TCR beta CDR3 regions. A synthetic immune receptor repertoire was used to minimize amplification bias, and remaining bias was computationally removed after sequencing. The paper's processing steps were these. Custom Python scripts were used to quantify repertoire diversity as the Shannon entropy index. Unsorted, CD4+ and CD8+ repertoires were analyzed separately, except for combined analyses in which CD4+ and CD8+ sequences were merged in silico. Clonal expansion was defined as a frequency increase of at least 2-fold after treatment compared with C1D1, and clones undetected at baseline were assigned a pseudocount of 0.5. Clones with 0 or 1 copy at C1D1 were classified as singleton clones, and clones with 2 or more copies were classified as non-singleton clones. By matching protein sequences in sorted samples from the same patient, clones expanded in unsorted samples were annotated as CD4+, CD8+ or unknown. Wilcoxon tests on paired samples were used to test changes in diversity from C1D1 to C4D1. This immuneACCESS table, as held by TCRdb, lists in-frame sequences with V and J called but not all clones. Of the missing ones, under half trace to an unresolved V gene in checked studies; the others have no known cause. That table gives V, J and clone size, and the DNA gave D and trimming. In all, the sample holds about 21,000 clones, and 84% of those were seen once. Of the sample, around 7% falls within the top ten clones.

The full study reports these points: By C4D1, a significant rise was seen in CD4+ TCR diversity but not in CD8+ TCR diversity (p=0.0027 vs p=0.16), and the rise was most apparent among complete responders (p=0.02). Baseline TCR diversity was reported as lower in newly diagnosed patients than in healthy donors, and lower still in relapsed/refractory patients. Trial patients with a complete response had baseline diversity similar to that of newly diagnosed patients, while partial responders and progressors had significantly lower diversity. Lower diversity was observed in patients in whom nivolumab was started less than 1 year after ASCT, and these patients were excluded from later analyses so that confounding by immune reconstitution would be avoided. The study covered only a single clinical trial cohort, and the causes of the repertoire differences, possibly disease activity or prior therapy, were still not defined.

This clone appeared a single time. The antigen it recognizes is unknown. There are no base qualities to consult, and no much larger clone falls within one base. Reading the germline V gene gives CDR1 SGHDT and CDR2 YYEEEE. The junction carries 14 bases between V and J, which are trimmed by 0 bases and 4 bases respectively. The CDR3 runs 16 amino acids, cysteine and phenylalanine included. Only the CDR3 DNA stays, 48 bases, in frame from base 1. This TCR came from a human donor with classical Hodgkin lymphoma. Specimen: CD8+ T cells from blood, collected before the fourth cycle of nivolumab. The V and J genes are TRBV5-6 and TRBJ2-1; possibly the D gene is TRBD2, per 6 matching bases. In nucleotides, the sequence is TGTGCCAGCAGCTTGGCCGCGGGGCGCCGTTACAATGAGCAGTTCTTC. Protein translation: CASSLAAGRRYNEQFF. The full variable domain, completed from the reference TRBV5-6 and TRBJ2-1 proteins outside the CDR3, reads DAGVTQSPTHLIKTRGQQVTLRCSPKSGHDTVSWYQQALGQGPQFIFQYYEEEERQRGNFPDRFSGHQFPNYSSELNVNALLLGDSALYLCASSLAAGRRYNEQFFGPGTRLTVL.